These 23 T cell receptor beta chains were sequenced from one sample in a study of blood T cell repertoires in COVID-19. Using immunoSEQ multiplex PCR, the repertoire was profiled, and TCRdb retains in-frame clones only, with some absent. The repertoire consists of just under 150,000 clones, with roughly 81% occurring once and the leading ten covering roughly 2.6%. The sample was peripheral blood. The source of these receptors is a human donor with acute or convalescent COVID-19. The donor label of this sample is uncertain.

The chain uses TRBV7-3 and TRBJ2-1; 10 bases are a match to TRBD2. The V gene end was trimmed by 5 bases and the J gene end by 9 bases; junction bases not matched to a gene: 19. The length of the CDR3 is 18 residues. Looked up from germline, CDR1 is SGHTA and CDR2 is FQGTGA. DNA for the CDR3: TGTGCCAGCAGCCCAGGGGGCGGGACTAGCGTGACGGAATCTGAGCAGTTCTTC. It encodes CASSPGGGTSVTESEQFF.

J is TRBJ2-7 and V is TRBV5-4; maybe TRBD1 (5 bases). The CDR3 sequence is 13 residues long. CDR1 is SGHNT and CDR2 is YYREEE in the germline V gene (reference sequence). V gave up 1 base and J gave up 5 bases, with 10 bases separating them. CDR3 protein: CASSLSIRDEQYF. The CDR3, as DNA: TGTGCCAGCAGCTTGTCAATCAGGGACGAGCAGTACTTC.

The rearrangement links TRBV5-1 to TRBJ2-7; D gene ambiguous. Germline CDR1 SGHRS, CDR2 YFSETQ. This CDR3 has 15 residues. Trimming took 1 base from V and 0 from J, leaving 11 bases between them. The CDR3 protein is CASSLSRSSSYEQYV. CDR3 in DNA: TGCGCCAGCAGCTTGTCCAGGTCCAGCTCCTACGAGCAGTACGTC.

The chain carries TRBV5-5 and TRBJ1-5; tentatively, D is TRBD1 (6 bases). The ends were cut back, 3 bases at V and 11 bases at J, with 15 bases in the middle. CDR1 is SGHKS, CDR2 YYEKEE, per germline (reference sequence). This CDR3 is 13 amino acids long. Here the CDR3 DNA reads TGTGCCAGCAGCTCGCGGGGGCAGGAAGCCCAGCATTTT. Amino acid sequence: CASSSRGQEAQHF. Combining the CDR3 with reference TRBV5-5 and TRBJ1-5 gives the whole variable domain DAGVTQSPTHLIKTRGQQVTLRCSPISGHKSVSWYQQVLGQGPQFIFQYYEKEERGRGNFPDRFSARQFPNYSSELNVNALLLGDSALYLCASSSRGQEAQHFGDGTRLSIL.

The V and J genes are TRBV6-1 and TRBJ2-1, with 9 bases identical to TRBD1. The CDR3 loop spans 16 amino acids. Germline V gene data show CDR1 as MNHNS and CDR2 as SASEGT. V trimming: 3 bases; J trimming: 4 bases; junction bases outside the gene matches: 7. In nucleotides, the CDR3 is TGTGCCAGCAGTGATAGGGGACAGGGCAAGTACAATGAGCAGTTCTTC. It encodes CASSDRGQGKYNEQFF.

The chain employs TRBV7-2 and TRBJ2-3; perhaps TRBD2 as D (7 bases). Trimming took 1 base from V and 7 from J, leaving 15 bases between them. This CDR3 spans 15 amino acids. Per the germline V gene, CDR1 is SGHTA and CDR2 is FQGNSA. This chain's CDR3 is CASSLVGGGSNTQYF. CDR3 sequence (DNA): TGTGCCAGCAGCTTAGTAGGGGGGGGGTCGAATACGCAGTATTTT.

The genes are TRBV6-2 or TRBV6-3 and TRBJ2-1; no firm D call. Trimming removed 2 bases from V and 1 base from J, with 9 bases in between. CDR1 MNHEY and CDR2 SVGEGT come from the germline V gene. The CDR3 has 15 residues. The CDR3 protein is CASSYTLFSYNEQFF. CDR3 in DNA: TGTGCCAGCAGTTACACTCTATTTTCCTACAATGAGCAGTTCTTC.

A few counts support this clone. The gene calls are TRBV24-1 and TRBJ1-2; 8 bases line up with TRBD1. Looked up from germline, CDR1 is KGHDR and CDR2 is SFDVKD. With 3 bases clipped from V and 9 bases from J, the junction kept 8 bases outside the gene matches. CDR3 length equals 14 residues. The CDR3 DNA sequence: TGTGCCACCAGTGATCATGAGGACAGGGTGCGCTACACCTTC. Translated, it gives CATSDHEDRVRYTF.

The rearrangement uses TRBV15 and TRBJ1-1, with D possibly being TRBD1 (6 bases). V lost 0 bases, J lost 4 bases, and 12 bases lay in between. This CDR3 has 15 residues. CDR1 is LNHNV, CDR2 YYDKDF, per germline (reference sequence). CDR3 amino acids: CATSRDGRGPTEAFF. CDR3 bases: TGTGCCACCAGCAGAGATGGGCGGGGGCCCACTGAAGCTTTCTTT.

The chain uses TRBV5-4 and TRBJ2-1, with TRBD1 identical over 9 bases. The CDR3 is 14 amino acids. Germline CDR1 and CDR2: SGHNT and YYREEE (reference sequence). V lost 7 bases and J lost 8; bases outside the gene matches: 10. For the CDR3, the DNA is TGTGCCAGCTTGGGACAGGGAGGTGGAGATGAGCAGTTCTTC. Its protein product is CASLGQGGGDEQFF.

The rearrangement uses TRBV2 and TRBJ1-2; TRBD1 matches at 8 bases. V dropped 2 bases and J dropped 5; count of bases not matched to a gene: 7. The CDR3 has 15 amino acids. Looked up from germline, CDR1 is SNHLY and CDR2 is FYNNEI. The chain's CDR3 is CASSENQGAWYGYTF. CDR3 bases: TGTGCCAGCAGTGAAAACCAGGGGGCATGGTATGGCTACACCTTC.

The chain joins TRBV4-3 to TRBJ2-7, with unresolved D. From germline, CDR1 is LGHNA and CDR2 YSLEER. CDR3 size: 16 residues. Trimming removed 0 bases from V and 6 bases from J, with 18 bases in between. CDR3 region: CASSQEVGQEFREQYF. The CDR3 nucleotides read TGCGCCAGCAGCCAAGAAGTGGGTCAGGAATTTCGCGAGCAGTACTTC.

The chain combines TRBV6-6 with TRBJ2-3, with 9 nucleotides matching TRBD2. CDR3 length: 17 amino acids. V trimming: 5 bases; J trimming: 3 bases; junction bases outside the gene matches: 12. CDR1 and CDR2 (germline): MNHNY, SVGAGI (reference sequence). In DNA, the CDR3 is TGTGCCAGCAGTCCTGCTGGCGGGGGGGGATATACAGATACGCAGTATTTT. It codes for CASSPAGGGGYTDTQYF.

The J gene is TRBJ1-2, the V gene TRBV10-3; D is unclear. The CDR3 runs to 11 residues. Germline V gives CDR1 ENHRY, CDR2 SYGVKD. V gave up 3 bases and J gave up 5 bases, with 4 bases separating them. The chain's CDR3 is CAISDSYGYTF. In DNA form, the CDR3 reads TGTGCCATCAGTGATTCATATGGCTACACCTTC.

V and J are TRBV12-3 or TRBV12-4 and TRBJ1-5, with D possibly TRBD1 on 5 matching bases. CDR3 length equals 12 residues. V was pared by 5 bases and J by 9 bases, with 11 bases between. CDR3 sequence (DNA): TGTGCCAGCAGTCCCGGGGGTAGGCCCCAGCATTTT. This codes for CASSPGGRPQHF.

The chain employs TRBV28 and TRBJ1-4; D ambiguous. The CDR3 is made up of 11 amino acids. Germline V gene lookup returns CDR1 MDHEN and CDR2 SYDVKM. Trimming removed 10 bases at V and 2 bases at J, with 5 bases between. This CDR3 is CATRTNEKLFF. CDR3 coding DNA: TGTGCCACGAGGACTAATGAAAAACTGTTTTTT.

The chain employs TRBV5-6 and TRBJ1-2, with 8 bases that match TRBD1. Germline V CDR1 and CDR2: SGHDT, YYEEEE. Losses at the gene ends were 5 bases for V and 7 bases for J; bases not matched to a gene: 7. This CDR3 region has 13 residues. CDR3 DNA: TGTGCCAGCAGTGTTGACAGGGGCTCTGGCTACACCTTC. This codes for CASSVDRGSGYTF.

The chain recombines TRBV3-1 (or the pseudogene TRBV3-2) with TRBJ2-6, with D possibly being TRBD2 (6 bases). V was cut by 3 bases and J by 0 bases, with 12 bases left in between. This CDR3 has 17 amino acids. Germline V lookup: CDR1 LGHDT, CDR2 YNNKEL (reference sequence). The CDR3 protein is CASSQPGLSSGANVLTF. The CDR3 nucleotides read TGTGCCAGCAGCCAGCCGGGACTTAGCTCTGGGGCCAACGTCCTGACTTTC.

The chain is built from TRBV19 and TRBJ2-4; D possibly corresponds to TRBD1 (7 bases). Germline V gene sequence: CDR1 LNHDA, CDR2 SQIVND (reference sequence). The CDR3 is 14 amino acids. V was shortened by 2 bases and J by 8 bases, with 13 bases between the two germline ends. CDR3 in amino acids: CASSINPRGDIQYF. CDR3 nucleotide sequence: TGTGCCAGTAGTATAAACCCCAGGGGGGACATTCAGTACTTC. Using reference TRBV19 and TRBJ2-4 for the parts outside the CDR3, the full variable domain is DGGITQSPKYLFRKEGQNVTLSCEQNLNHDAMYWYRQDPGQGLRLIYYSQIVNDFQKGDIAEGYSVSREKKESFPLTVTSAQKNPTAFYLCASSINPRGDIQYFGAGTRLSVL.

The genes are TRBV27 and TRBJ2-5; D possibly corresponds to TRBD1 (6 bases). Trimming left V 4 bases short and J 5 bases short, with 11 bases between. Looked up from germline, CDR1 is MNHEY and CDR2 is SMNVEV (reference sequence). This CDR3 has 13 amino acids. The CDR3 spells CASSSTGSETQYF. The CDR3 DNA reads as TGTGCCAGCAGTTCCACAGGGTCGGAGACCCAGTACTTC.

The genes are TRBV7-8 and TRBJ2-7, with TRBD2 identical over 8 bases. The CDR3 has 14 residues. V shed 6 bases, J shed 2 bases, and the junction held 6 bases outside the gene matches. Germline V CDR1 and CDR2: SGHVS, FQNEAQ. The CDR3 DNA is TGTGCCAGCAGGATGACTAGCGTCGCCTACGAGCAGTACGTC. The encoded protein is CASRMTSVAYEQYV.

This chain joins TRBV6-5 and TRBJ1-2; D gene unclear. With 4 bases removed from V and 4 bases from J, the gap between germline ends came to 13 bases. The V gene's germline CDR1 is MNHEY and CDR2 SVGAGI. The CDR3 consists of 14 residues. The CDR3 nucleotides read TGTGCCAGCAGTTCTCATACATTTCGCTATGGCTACACCTTC. This sequence encodes CASSSHTFRYGYTF.

This clone has more than one count but fewer than ten. V is TRBV25-1 and J is TRBJ2-3; weak D call: TRBD2 (5 bases). The CDR3 has 15 residues. Germline values: CDR1 MGHDK, CDR2 SYGVNS. Trimming left V 0 bases short and J 1 base short, with 8 bases between. DNA for the CDR3: TGTGCCAGCAGTGAATATACGGAGGGCACAGATACGCAGTATTTT. It is translated as CASSEYTEGTDTQYF.